The T cell receptor beta chain under discussion was sequenced for a study of human T cells and chemical hapten exposure. Looking at the study overall: Sensitization used 2% DPC on about 2 cm by about 2 cm upper inner arm skin.

The time point: patch test 1, 2 weeks after DPC sensitization. As to treatment: therapeutic diphenylcyclopropenone sensitization with weekly scalp DPC. The study drew its donors from alopecia patients who were 18 to 70 years old and suitable for DPC. Using its own MiXCR run on the RACE reads, TCRdb lists one record per CDR3 protein. The table lists 350,000 or so distinct CDR3 sequences, approximately 6.9% of them singletons. The V gene lost 0 bases and the J gene lost 8 bases, with 10 bases spanning the gap. Germline V gene lookup returns CDR1 DFQATT and CDR2 SNEGSKA (reference sequence). This CDR3 contains 12 residues.

The chain has TRBV20-1 and TRBJ1-2, with D maybe TRBD1 (5 bases). Sequenced here: whole blood, sampled in connection with sensitization to the hapten diphenylcyclopropenone (DPC). The receptor's source is a young woman with alopecia areata. Some clones in this sample may be carry-over from other donors' samples. This CDR3 reads CSAREAGNGYTF. The CDR3 DNA sequence: TGCAGTGCTAGAGAGGCAGGGAACGGCTACACCTTC.